What follows are 8 T cell receptor beta chains derived from one specimen sequenced in a study of blood T cell repertoires in COVID-19. This table comes from immunoSEQ multiplex PCR, and its TCRdb copy is limited to in-frame clones, with some not included. Of under 200,000 clones in the sample, around 87% were seen once. Material for sequencing was peripheral blood. These receptors were collected from a man aged 55 to 70 with COVID-19, enrolled during active disease.

A few counts support this clone. This chain connects TRBV2 to TRBJ2-2, with D possibly matching TRBD2 (5 bases). The CDR3 consists of 13 residues. The germline gives CDR1 SNHLY, CDR2 FYNNEI. V lost 6 bases and J lost 5, with 10 bases in between. In DNA form, the CDR3 reads TGTGCCAGCAGAGAGGGCCGTACCGGGGAGCTGTTTTTT. Protein: CASREGRTGELFF.

The gene calls are TRBV24-1 and TRBJ2-2, with 8 bases aligning to TRBD2. Per the germline V gene, CDR1 is KGHDR and CDR2 is SFDVKD. The CDR3 is made up of 14 amino acids. Trimming took 6 bases from V and 1 from J; bases not matched to a gene: 0. The CDR3 DNA sequence: TGTGCCACCAGTCGGGGGGGGAACACCGGGGAGCTGTTTTTT. Translation gives CATSRGGNTGELFF.

The V gene is TRBV27, the J gene TRBJ1-6, with a tentative D call TRBD1 (5 bases). The ends were cut back, 6 bases at V and 10 bases at J, with 10 bases in the middle. The germline V gene has CDR1 MNHEY and CDR2 SMNVEV (reference sequence). The length of the CDR3 is 12 residues. CDR3 amino acids: CASRQGISPLHF. As DNA, the CDR3 is TGTGCCAGCAGGCAGGGTATATCACCCCTCCACTTT.

In DNA, the CDR3 is TGTGCCAGCATCCAAACAGGGGATAATTCACCCCTCCACTTT. It is translated as CASIQTGDNSPLHF. J is TRBJ1-6 and V is TRBV28; 7 nucleotides align to TRBD1. The V segment lost 7 bases and the J segment 5 bases; nucleotides outside the gene matches: 5. Germline assignment: CDR1 MDHEN and CDR2 SYDVKM. The CDR3 sequence is 14 residues long.

This rearrangement joins TRBV4-3 to TRBJ2-6; D possibly corresponds to TRBD1 (5 bases). The ends were cut back, 0 bases at V and 0 bases at J, with 15 bases in the middle. Germline lookup yields CDR1 LGHNA and CDR2 YSLEER. The CDR3 loop spans 19 amino acids. The DNA for the CDR3 is TGCGCCAGCAGCCAAGATCTTCCAGGGCCTGGCTCTGGGGCCAACGTCCTGACTTTC. The encoded protein is CASSQDLPGPGSGANVLTF.

The chain uses TRBV18 and TRBJ2-5; the D gene is possibly TRBD1 (6 bases). CDR1 is KGHSH, CDR2 LQKENI, per germline. The CDR3 spans 16 residues. The V end was cut by 6 bases, the J end by 1 base, with 18 bases between. The CDR3 bases are TGTGCCAGCTCCCCTACCATCAGGGGAATCCAAGAGACCCAGTACTTC. Translated, it gives CASSPTIRGIQETQYF.

The CDR3 nucleotides are TGTGCTAGTGGTTTGGTACGGGGGGGGAAAGAAACTGAAGCTTTCTTT. Protein: CASGLVRGGKETEAFF. The rearrangement links TRBV12-5 to TRBJ1-1; the D gene is possibly TRBD1 (5 bases). Germline CDR1 is LGHNT and CDR2 is FRNRAP. With 0 bases removed from V and 5 bases from J, the gap between germline ends came to 16 bases. The CDR3 contains 16 residues.

The chain couples TRBV5-8 to TRBJ1-2; TRBD1 matches 8 bases. Germline assignment: CDR1 SGHTS and CDR2 YDEGEE. The ends lost 4 bases at V and 4 bases at J; junction bases unmatched: 3. This CDR3 is built from 13 residues. The CDR3 bases are TGTGCCAGCAGCCCGGACAGGGCCTATGGCTACACCTTC. It encodes CASSPDRAYGYTF. Together with reference TRBV5-8 and TRBJ1-2, the CDR3 gives the full variable domain: EAGVTQSPTHLIKTRGQQATLRCSPISGHTSVYWYQQALGLGLQFLLWYDEGEERNRGNFPPRFSGRQFPNYSSELNVNALELEDSALYLCASSPDRAYGYTFGSGTRLTVV.